This TCR beta chain was sequenced for a study of siplizumab effects on memory and regulatory T cells. Study-level points and caveats: Naive T cells looked more diverse than memory cells, and they looked like major contributors to the alloresponse.

The CDR3 is 12 amino acids. Deletions cut 6 bases from V and 6 bases from J, with 9 bases between. Germline CDR1 LNHDA, CDR2 SQIVND (reference sequence). Regarding this clone: Antigen: not known.

Each sample contributed some 96,000 TCR templates to the assay. The data were produced by immunoSEQ multiplex PCR, yet TCRdb's version contains in-frame clones alone and is incomplete. The sample lists approximately 92,000 clones; just under 95% were seen once. The genes are TRBV19 and TRBJ1-5; possible D gene TRBD1, 5 bases. What was sequenced was non-Treg CD4+ T cells sorted from blood. The receptor was derived from a human donor in good health. CDR3 sequence: CASSWGGQPQHF. In DNA form, the CDR3 reads TGTGCCAGTAGCTGGGGGGGTCAGCCCCAGCATTTT.